This entry features one T cell receptor beta chain sequence. The length of the CDR3 is 13 residues. CDR1 is LNHDA, CDR2 SQIVND, per germline (reference sequence). V lost 9 bases and J lost 5, with 14 bases in between. The data were obtained in a study of technical replicates of blood from several donors. This table comes from immunoSEQ multiplex PCR, and its TCRdb copy is limited to in-frame clones, with some not included. The sample consists of fewer than 110,000 clones, just over 95% of them appearing once. The TCR comes from a human donor in good health. The sample consisted of T cells isolated from PBMCs. The gene calls are TRBV19 and TRBJ2-1; the D gene is possibly TRBD2 (5 bases). DNA of the CDR3: TGTGCCAGCAGACTGGTCGGGGACAATGAGCAGTTCTTC. The encoded protein is CASRLVGDNEQFF.